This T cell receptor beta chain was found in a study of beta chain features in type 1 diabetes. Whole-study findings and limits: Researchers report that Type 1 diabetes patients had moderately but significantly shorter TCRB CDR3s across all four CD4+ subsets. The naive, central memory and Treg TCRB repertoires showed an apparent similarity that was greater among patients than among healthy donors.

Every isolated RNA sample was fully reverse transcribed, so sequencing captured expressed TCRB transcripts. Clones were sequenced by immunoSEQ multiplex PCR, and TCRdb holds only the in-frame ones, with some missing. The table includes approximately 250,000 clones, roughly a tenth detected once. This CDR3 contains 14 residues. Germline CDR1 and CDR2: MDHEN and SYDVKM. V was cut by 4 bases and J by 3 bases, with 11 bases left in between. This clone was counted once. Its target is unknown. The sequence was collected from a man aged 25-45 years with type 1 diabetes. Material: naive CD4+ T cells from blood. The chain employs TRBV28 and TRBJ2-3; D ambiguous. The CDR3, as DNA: TGTGCCAGCAGTTCGGCGGAGTCGACAGATACGCAGTATTTT. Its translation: CASSSAESTDTQYF.